The 11 T cell receptor beta chains below all came from one sample that was sequenced in a study of blood T cell repertoires in COVID-19. Method: immunoSEQ multiplex PCR; TCRdb's copy keeps in-frame clones and lacks some. The table includes over 200,000 clones, roughly nine tenths detected once. The sequenced sample was PBMCs or T cells enriched from blood (not recorded which). The origin of the receptors is a man under 40 who had recovered from COVID-19.

This sequence joins TRBV3-1 (or the pseudogene TRBV3-2) and TRBJ2-7; TRBD2 might be the D (6 bases). The germline gives CDR1 LGHDT, CDR2 YNNKEL (reference sequence). Trimming took off 3 bases at V and 3 bases at J, with 6 bases between the two ends. The CDR3 is made up of 12 amino acids. CDR3 nucleotides: TGTGCCAGCAGCCAGGGGGGCTACGAGCAGTACTTC. Translating it yields CASSQGGYEQYF.

This chain joins TRBV19 and TRBJ1-4; D call uncertain. V was shortened by 6 bases and J by 6 bases, with 17 bases between the two germline ends. The V gene's germline CDR1 is LNHDA and CDR2 SQIVND (reference sequence). This CDR3 has 15 amino acids. As DNA, the CDR3 is TGTGCCAGTAGGAGCGGTGGGAGGTTTGATGAAAAACTGTTTTTT. This gives the protein CASRSGGRFDEKLFF.

This chain links TRBV5-1 with TRBJ1-5, with a possible D match to TRBD1 (6 bases). Germline-derived CDR1 and CDR2 are SGHRS and YFSETQ. Trimming left V 4 bases short and J 3 bases short, with 14 bases between. The length of the CDR3 is 15 residues. This chain's CDR3 is CASSRVAGDNQPQHF. The CDR3 DNA reads TGCGCCAGCAGCCGAGTCGCAGGGGACAATCAGCCCCAGCATTTT. Combining the CDR3 with reference TRBV5-1 and TRBJ1-5 gives the whole variable domain KAGVTQTPRYLIKTRGQQVTLSCSPISGHRSVSWYQQTPGQGLQFLFEYFSETQRNKGNFPGRFSGRQFSNSRSEMNVSTLELGDSALYLCASSRVAGDNQPQHFGDGTRLSIL.

The rearrangement joins TRBV30 to TRBJ1-1, with D unresolved. V shed 2 bases and J shed 7 bases, with 11 bases lying between them. The CDR3 length is 12 residues. Germline V gene sequence: CDR1 GTSNPN, CDR2 SVGIG (reference sequence). CDR3 nucleotides: TGTGCCTGGAGTTACAACCATCGTGAAGCTTTCTTT. It yields the protein CAWSYNHREAFF.

V gene TRBV13 combines with J gene TRBJ2-1; D unresolved. The germline V gene has CDR1 PRHDT and CDR2 FYEKMQ (reference sequence). There are 13 residues in the CDR3. Trimming stripped 8 bases from V and 9 bases from J, with 17 bases between. CDR3 nucleotide sequence: TGTGCCAGCCGTGACGGCCGAGGCGGTGAGCAGTTCTTC. It encodes CASRDGRGGEQFF.

The V and J genes are TRBV2 and TRBJ2-2; D possibly corresponds to TRBD1 (5 bases). In germline, CDR1 is SNHLY, CDR2 FYNNEI. The V end was cut by 7 bases, the J end by 7 bases, with 13 bases between. The CDR3 runs 13 residues. For the CDR3, the DNA is TGTGCCAGCACACAGGAGAATGTCGGGGAGCTGTTTTTT. Amino acid sequence: CASTQENVGELFF.

The V gene is TRBV28, the J gene TRBJ2-1; D is possibly TRBD2 (6 bases). Germline lookup yields CDR1 MDHEN and CDR2 SYDVKM. This CDR3 is 13 amino acids long. The V gene lost 6 bases and the J gene lost 6 bases, with 12 bases spanning the gap. The CDR3 spells CASSTPGGNEQFF. CDR3 nucleotide sequence: TGTGCCAGCAGCACCCCCGGGGGCAATGAGCAGTTCTTC.

This chain connects TRBV25-1 to TRBJ1-5; a possible D gene is TRBD1 (5 bases). Deletions cut 3 bases from V and 7 bases from J, with 13 bases between. Germline-derived CDR1 and CDR2 are MGHDK and SYGVNS. The CDR3 extends over 14 amino acids. The CDR3 sequence is CASSDQGLGQPQHF. CDR3 bases: TGTGCCAGCAGTGACCAGGGATTAGGACAGCCCCAGCATTTT.

This sequence joins TRBV4-3 and TRBJ2-1; weak D call: TRBD1 (6 bases). The CDR3 spans 15 residues. CDR1 is LGHNA, CDR2 YSLEER, per germline. Trimming took 0 bases from V and 6 from J, leaving 12 bases between them. The CDR3: CASSQDPQGPNEQFF. CDR3 sequence (DNA): TGCGCCAGCAGCCAAGATCCGCAGGGGCCCAATGAGCAGTTCTTC.

The chain uses TRBV28 and TRBJ1-4, with 8 bases aligning to TRBD1. Germline assignment: CDR1 MDHEN and CDR2 SYDVKM. The CDR3 runs to 15 residues. Trimming removed 4 bases from V and 5 bases from J; junction bases left unmatched: 6. CDR3 coding DNA: TGTGCCAGCAGTTCGTCCGGGACAGGCAATGAAAAACTGTTTTTT. Protein product: CASSSSGTGNEKLFF.

The CDR3 DNA follows: TGTGCCAGCAGCTTTTACAGCGGAGACACAGATACGCAGTATTTT. Its translation is CASSFYSGDTDTQYF. The chain links TRBV7-2 to TRBJ2-3; weak D call: TRBD2 (5 bases). This CDR3 is 15 amino acids long. The V and J ends lost 3 bases and 2 bases respectively, with 12 bases between them. Per germline, CDR1 SGHTA and CDR2 FQGNSA.